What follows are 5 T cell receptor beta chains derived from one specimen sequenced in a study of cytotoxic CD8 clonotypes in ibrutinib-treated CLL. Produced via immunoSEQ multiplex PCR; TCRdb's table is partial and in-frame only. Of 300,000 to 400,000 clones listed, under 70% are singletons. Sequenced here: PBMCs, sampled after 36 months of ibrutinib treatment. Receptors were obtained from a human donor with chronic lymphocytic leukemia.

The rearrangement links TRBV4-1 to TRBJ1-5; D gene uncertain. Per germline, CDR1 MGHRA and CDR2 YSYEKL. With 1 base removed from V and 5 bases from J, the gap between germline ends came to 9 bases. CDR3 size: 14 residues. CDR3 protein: CASSQGLGYQPQHF. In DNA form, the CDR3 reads TGCGCCAGCAGCCAAGGCCTAGGTTATCAGCCCCAGCATTTT.

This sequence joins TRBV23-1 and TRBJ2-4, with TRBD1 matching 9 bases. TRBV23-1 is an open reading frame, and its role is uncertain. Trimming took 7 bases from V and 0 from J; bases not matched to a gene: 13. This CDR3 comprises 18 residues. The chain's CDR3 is CASTHGTGTSVAKNIQYF. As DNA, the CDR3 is TGCGCCAGCACTCATGGGACAGGGACCAGTGTAGCCAAAAACATTCAGTACTTC.

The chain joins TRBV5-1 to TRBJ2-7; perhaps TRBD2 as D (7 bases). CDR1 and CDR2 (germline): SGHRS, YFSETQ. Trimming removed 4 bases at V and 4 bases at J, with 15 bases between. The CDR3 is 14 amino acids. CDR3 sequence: CASSRSGDNYEQYF. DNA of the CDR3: TGCGCCAGCAGCCGAAGCGGGGACAATTACGAGCAGTACTTC.

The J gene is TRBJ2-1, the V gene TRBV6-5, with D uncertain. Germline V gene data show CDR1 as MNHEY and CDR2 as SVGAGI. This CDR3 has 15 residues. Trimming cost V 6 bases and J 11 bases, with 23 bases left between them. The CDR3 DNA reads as TGTGCCAGCAGCCCACTACACCAACCCACAAGTAAGCAGTTCTTC. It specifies CASSPLHQPTSKQFF.

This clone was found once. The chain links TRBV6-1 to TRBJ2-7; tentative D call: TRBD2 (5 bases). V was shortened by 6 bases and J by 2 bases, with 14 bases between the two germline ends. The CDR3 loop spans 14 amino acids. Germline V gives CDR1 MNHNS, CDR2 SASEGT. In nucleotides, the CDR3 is TGTGCCAGCAGGACCCGGGGTTGGGCCTACGAGCAGTACTTC. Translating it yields CASRTRGWAYEQYF.